This T cell receptor (beta chain) comes out of a study of blood T cell repertoires in COVID-19. In the study overall: Sample material is recorded as cDNA or gDNA derived from T cells, B-cell-depleted T cells, or PBMCs.

Trimming left V 3 bases short and J 2 bases short, with 17 bases between. This CDR3 is 16 amino acids long. Germline CDR1 is SQVTM and CDR2 is ANQGSEA. Authors' processing steps: Researchers report that nucleated cell counts were estimated from reference gene primer amplification. Clones were sequenced by immunoSEQ multiplex PCR, and TCRdb holds only the in-frame ones, with some missing. Clonal size and the V and J genes are those of that table, whereas D and trimming came from the DNA. Of 150,000 to 200,000 clones listed, around 80% were seen once; the top ten hold approximately 6%. Recovery meant two consecutive negative NP/OP PCR tests, professional clearance, or resolved symptoms.

This sequence was found in a man aged 35 to 55 who had recovered from COVID-19. Sequencing input: PBMCs or T cells enriched from blood (not recorded which). The chain couples TRBV29-1 to TRBJ2-1, with D perhaps matching TRBD1 (6 bases). CDR3 sequence: CSVDIRAGDTYNEQFF. The CDR3 nucleotides read TGCAGCGTTGATATTCGGGCAGGGGACACCTACAATGAGCAGTTCTTC.